This is a list of T cell receptor beta chains from one sample in a study of shared clonotypes between healthy human individuals. Assay used: immunoSEQ multiplex PCR; TCRdb lists only in-frame clones, some missing. The repertoire consists of about 1 million clones, with approximately 76% occurring once and the leading ten covering less than 1.5%. The specimen was memory CD4+ T cells sorted from blood. These receptors all come from a man aged 18 to 30 in good health. CDR3s include the opening cysteine and the closing phenylalanine or tryptophan. A D gene is named only where the DNA matches it firmly. Expanded clones are given a class, and other clones once, few, many or no size at all.

j_call | clone_size | v_call | d_call | cdr3_nt | cdr3_aa
TRBJ2-5 | NA | TRBV5-1 | TRBD1 | TGCGCCAGCAGCCACCGACAGGGGAGTGAGACCCAGTACTTC | CASSHRQGSETQYF
TRBJ1-4 | NA | TRBV7-2 | NA | TGTGCCAGCAGCTTGGGACGGAGGGAAAAACTGTTTTTT | CASSLGRREKLFF
TRBJ2-3 | NA | TRBV9 | TRBD1 | TGTGCCAGCACCGAGGGGGACAGGGACACAGATACGCAGTATTTT | CASTEGDRDTDTQYF
TRBJ1-5 | NA | TRBV6-5 | NA | TGTGCCAGCAGCAGTGGGGTCGGTGTTCAGCCCCAGCATTTT | CASSSGVGVQPQHF
TRBJ2-1 | few | TRBV4-3 | TRBD2 | TGCGCCAGCAGCCAAGAAAGCCTAGCGGTTGGCAATGAGCAGTTCTTC | CASSQESLAVGNEQFF
TRBJ1-6 | NA | TRBV30 | NA | TGTGCCTGGAGACCATCCTTGCCCGCCTATAATTCACCCCTCCACTTT | CAWRPSLPAYNSPLHF
TRBJ1-4 | NA | TRBV11-2 | TRBD1 | TGTGCCAGCAGCCTCCCAGGGGGGGCAACTAATGAAAAACTGTTTTTT | CASSLPGGATNEKLFF
TRBJ2-7 | NA | TRBV7-2 | NA | TGTGCCAGCAGCTTGGGGACCTTCTCCTACGAGCAGTACTTC | CASSLGTFSYEQYF
TRBJ2-5 | few | TRBV7-2 | TRBD1 | TGTGCCAGCAGCCCGGGGACAGGGCGGGCTGAGACCCAGTACTTC | CASSPGTGRAETQYF
TRBJ1-2 | NA | TRBV27 | TRBD1 | TGTGCCAGCAGTTTAACCGGGACAGGGAGGTATGGCTACACCTTC | CASSLTGTGRYGYTF
TRBJ1-5 | NA | TRBV12-5 | TRBD1 | TGTGCTAGTGGTGGGGGACAGGCCAGCAATCAGCCCCAGCATTTT | CASGGGQASNQPQHF
TRBJ1-2 | NA | TRBV19 | TRBD1 | TGTGCCAGTAGTAGGGGACAGGGTTATGGCTACACCTTC | CASSRGQGYGYTF
TRBJ2-1 | NA | TRBV9 | TRBD2 | TGTGCCAGCAGCGCGGGACTAGCGGGAGTAATTGAGCAGTTCTTC | CASSAGLAGVIEQFF
TRBJ2-5 | NA | TRBV11-3 | NA | TGTGCCAGCAGCCCTAGCCCCGGGACGGATGAGACCCAGTACTTC | CASSPSPGTDETQYF
TRBJ2-3 | NA | TRBV5-1 | TRBD2 | TGCGCCAGCAGCTTGGTCGGGACTAGCGGGAGCGGGGATACGCAGTATTTT | CASSLVGTSGSGDTQYF
TRBJ2-7 | NA | TRBV19 | TRBD2 | TGTGCCAGTACGCGCGGGAGGACCTACGAGCAGTACTTC | CASTRGRTYEQYF
TRBJ1-5 | NA | TRBV2 | NA | TGTGCCAGCAGTGGTAGGGGCAGGGGAGGCAATCAGCCCCAGCATTTT | CASSGRGRGGNQPQHF
TRBJ2-3 | NA | TRBV30 | NA | TGTGCCTGGAGGCTCATTCCCCCAGATACGCAGTATTTT | CAWRLIPPDTQYF
TRBJ1-6 | NA | TRBV2 | NA | TGTGCCAGCATTCGTGACGGCAATAATTCACCCCTCCACTTT | CASIRDGNNSPLHF
TRBJ2-6 | once | TRBV9 | TRBD2 | TGTGCCAGCAGCGCCGGACTAGCGGGTCGTACGCCTGGGGCCAACGTCCTGACTTTC | CASSAGLAGRTPGANVLTF
TRBJ2-2 | NA | TRBV19 | TRBD2 | TGTGCCAGTAGTAAGGGACTAGCGGGAGGGCGCGGCGGGGAGCTGTTTTTT | CASSKGLAGGRGGELFF
TRBJ2-3 | few | TRBV11-2 | TRBD2 | TGTGCCAGCAGCTTAGATCCCCCAGCGGGAGTTAAAGATACGCAGTATTTT | CASSLDPPAGVKDTQYF
TRBJ2-3 | NA | TRBV5-1 | NA | TGCGCCAGCAGCCAGCAGGATACGCAGTATTTT | CASSQQDTQYF
TRBJ1-2 | NA | TRBV5-6 | NA | TGTGCCAGCAGCTCGGAAACAGAGCGGAGTGGCTACACCTTC | CASSSETERSGYTF
TRBJ2-5 | NA | TRBV5-1 | TRBD1 | TGCGCCAGCAGCTGGGGGACAGGGGAATCGGAGACCCAGTACTTC | CASSWGTGESETQYF
TRBJ1-5 | NA | TRBV18 | TRBD1 | TGTGCCAGCTCACCCGACGACACAGGGGGCCATCAGCCCCAGCATTTT | CASSPDDTGGHQPQHF
TRBJ2-3 | NA | TRBV21-1 | NA | TGTGCCAGCAGCAAAGGTACCGGGACTCGCGCAGATACGCAGTATTTT | CASSKGTGTRADTQYF
TRBJ2-2 | NA | TRBV5-1 | TRBD1 | TGCGCCAGCAGCCGACGACAGGGGATGACCGGGGAGCTGTTTTTT | CASSRRQGMTGELFF
TRBJ1-5 | many | TRBV2 | TRBD1 | TGTGCCAGCAGGTCCGGGACAGGGGGCTCTAAAAGCAATCAGCCCCAGCATTTT | CASRSGTGGSKSNQPQHF
TRBJ2-3 | NA | TRBV7-9 | TRBD2 | TGTGCCAGCAGCTTGGAGCGGGGAAGCACAGATACGCAGTATTTT | CASSLERGSTDTQYF
TRBJ1-4 | NA | TRBV5-4 | NA | TGTGCCAGCAGCTTGAGCGGTCTTAATGAAAAACTGTTTTTT | CASSLSGLNEKLFF
TRBJ2-2 | once | TRBV19 | NA | TGTGCCAGTAGGGAGAACAGGGCGAACACCGGGGAGCTGTTTTTT | CASRENRANTGELFF
TRBJ2-6 | many | TRBV19 | NA | TGTGCCAGTAGTTCCCTTTTAGGCCTCCTGACTTTC | CASSSLLGLLTF
TRBJ2-5 | NA | TRBV10-3 | TRBD2 | TGTGCCATCAGCTCGACTAGCGGCAACCAAGAGACCCAGTACTTC | CAISSTSGNQETQYF
TRBJ1-1 | NA | TRBV29-1 | NA | TGCAGCGTTGAAAACGCGTTGACAGGCCATCTTAGAGGAGCTTTCTTT | CSVENALTGHLRGAFF
TRBJ1-6 | few | TRBV30 | NA | TGTGCCTCCCAGCAGGGAAGTCAATCACCCCTCCACTTT | CASQQGSQSPLHF
TRBJ2-5 | NA | TRBV4-1 | TRBD2 | TGCGCCAGCAGCCGGACTATCAGGACTAGCGGGGATGGAGAGACCCAGTACTTC | CASSRTIRTSGDGETQYF
TRBJ1-2 | NA | TRBV18 | NA | TGTGCCAGCTCGCCTGCTGGGACGGCTGTAACCTTC | CASSPAGTAVTF
TRBJ2-2 | NA | TRBV18 | TRBD1 | TGTGCCAGCTCAACGGGACAGGGCTCACACGGGGAGCTGTTTTTT | CASSTGQGSHGELFF
TRBJ1-3 | NA | TRBV30 | TRBD1 | TGTGCCTTGGGACAGGGGACGATCGGCTCTGGAAACACCATATATTTT | CALGQGTIGSGNTIYF
TRBJ1-2 | NA | TRBV5-8 | NA | TGTGCCAGCAGCTTGTCTGGGCCAGCAGGGTGGGTAATGACCTATGGCTACACCTTC | CASSLSGPAGWVMTYGYTF
TRBJ2-1 | NA | TRBV7-8 | TRBD1 | TGTGCCAGCAGCTCAAGGACAGGGGCGGATGAGCAGTTCTTC | CASSSRTGADEQFF
TRBJ2-7 | NA | TRBV5-1 | TRBD1 | TGCGCCAGCAGCTTGGCTGACAGGGTGGACTACGAGCAGTACTTC | CASSLADRVDYEQYF
TRBJ2-7 | NA | TRBV5-4 | NA | TGTGCCAGCAGCTTGGACTGGAAGTCAGGACTTTCGCGTCCGGGCGAGCAGTACTTC | CASSLDWKSGLSRPGEQYF